The following is a TCR beta chain sequence with its context. The data belong to a study of blood T cell repertoires in COVID-19. At the level of the study: The study drew acute and convalescent COVID-19 samples from the United States, Italy and Spain. PBMCs, B-cell-depleted T cells, or T cells provided the cDNA or gDNA that made up the material.

Methods used by the authors: Using reference gene primer amplification, nucleated cell counts were estimated. Libraries were prepared by immunoSEQ multiplex PCR; TCRdb keeps only in-frame clonotypes and omits some of them. V, J and clone size reflect that table, while D and trimming were determined from the DNA. The profile covers approximately 90,000 clones, with around 85% appearing a single time and about two fifths taken by the ten largest. V shed 3 bases, J shed 2 bases, and the junction held 4 bases outside the gene matches. The germline CDR1 and CDR2 sequences are KGHSH and LQKENI. This CDR3 has 15 residues.

The gene calls are TRBV18 and TRBJ2-1; 7 bases line up with TRBD1. The sequence derives from an elderly man with acute or convalescent COVID-19. The specimen sequenced was peripheral blood. CDR3 nucleotide sequence: TGTGCCAGCTCACCCGACAGGGTAGCCTACAATGAGCAGTTCTTC. It specifies CASSPDRVAYNEQFF.